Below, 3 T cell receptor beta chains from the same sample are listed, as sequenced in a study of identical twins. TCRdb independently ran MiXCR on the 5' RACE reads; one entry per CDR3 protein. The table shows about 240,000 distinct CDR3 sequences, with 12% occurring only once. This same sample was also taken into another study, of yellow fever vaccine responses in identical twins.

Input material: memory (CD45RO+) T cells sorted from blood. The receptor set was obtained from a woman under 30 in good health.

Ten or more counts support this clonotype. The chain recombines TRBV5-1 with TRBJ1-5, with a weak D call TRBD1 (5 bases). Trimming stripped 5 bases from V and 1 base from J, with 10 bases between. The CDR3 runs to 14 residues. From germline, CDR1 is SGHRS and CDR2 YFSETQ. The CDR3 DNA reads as TGCGCCAGCAGGTACGACAGCAGCAATCAGCCCCAGCATTTT. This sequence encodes CASRYDSSNQPQHF.

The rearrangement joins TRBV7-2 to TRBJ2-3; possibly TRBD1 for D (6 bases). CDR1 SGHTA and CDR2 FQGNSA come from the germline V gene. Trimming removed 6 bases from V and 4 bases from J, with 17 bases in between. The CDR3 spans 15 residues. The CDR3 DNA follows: TGTGCCAGCAGTTTAATCAGGGGCCATTCAGATACGCAGTATTTT. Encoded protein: CASSLIRGHSDTQYF.

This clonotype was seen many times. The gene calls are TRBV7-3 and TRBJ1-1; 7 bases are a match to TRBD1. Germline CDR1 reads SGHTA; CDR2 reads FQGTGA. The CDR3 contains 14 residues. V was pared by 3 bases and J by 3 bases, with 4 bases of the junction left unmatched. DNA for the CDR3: TGTGCCAGCAGCTTGACAGGGCCTGACACTGAAGCTTTCTTT. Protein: CASSLTGPDTEAFF.